This TCR beta chain was identified during a study of OX40 agonist ivuxolimab in advanced cancers. Overall study results and limits: The authors did not determine the antigen specificity of the expanded peripheral T cells. Among some nonresponders, normalized T-cell clonal expansion was also low. Both CD4+ and CD8+ T cell populations in blood had undergone clonal expansion by week 6 at 0.1 to 3.0 mg/kg.

Generated by immunoSEQ multiplex PCR, the TCRdb table keeps only in-frame clones and is missing some. The sample carries more than 100,000 clones, about 92% recorded once. This clone was recorded a few times. Its antigen is undetermined. CDR1 and CDR2 from the germline V gene are GTSNPN and SVGIG (reference sequence). V gave up 2 bases and J gave up 6 bases, with 11 bases separating them. The CDR3 is 13 amino acids. Autoimmune disease history or systemic immunosuppression was exclusionary. This clonotype was obtained from an adult with an advanced solid tumor such as melanoma, head and neck, liver or kidney cancer. The genes are TRBV30 and TRBJ1-5; D perhaps matches TRBD1 (6 bases). This material consisted of CD4+ or CD8+ T cells sorted from blood, taken in a trial of the OX40 agonist ivuxolimab. CDR3 DNA: TGTGCCTGGAGTCCTAGGGGGGTTCAGCCCCAGCATTTT. The encoded protein is CAWSPRGVQPQHF.